Below, one TCR beta chain is given with its context. This sample was taken from a study of control samples from healthy donors and cancer patients. The data were produced by immunoSEQ multiplex PCR, yet TCRdb's version contains in-frame clones alone and is incomplete. The table lists about 250,000 clones, about four fifths of them singletons. The TCR comes from a woman between 55 and 75 years old with lung cancer. The sample taken for sequencing was PBMCs.

The CDR3 DNA is TGCGCCAGCAGGCCAACAGGGGGCAACGAGGAAAAACTGTTTTTT. Translation: CASRPTGGNEEKLFF. The chain has TRBV5-1 and TRBJ1-4, with 9 bases matching TRBD1. This CDR3 region has 15 residues. Trimming at V came to 5 bases and at J to 8 bases, leaving 10 bases not matched to a gene. Per the germline V gene, CDR1 is SGHRS and CDR2 is YFSETQ.